This T cell receptor beta chain derives from a study of blood T cell repertoires in COVID-19. Study-level background: The United States, Italy and Spain were the sources of the acute and convalescent COVID-19 samples. PBMCs, B-cell-depleted T cells, or T cells provided the cDNA or gDNA that made up the material.

Per the germline V gene, CDR1 is SGHRS and CDR2 is YFSETQ. The CDR3 runs 15 residues. J gave up 2 bases and V 4 bases, and 7 bases lay outside the gene matches. The repertoire was sequenced with immunoSEQ multiplex PCR; TCRdb's copy has only in-frame clones and lacks some. The table shows around 300,000 clones, with about nine tenths occurring only once. V and J are TRBV5-1 and TRBJ2-5; TRBD2 agrees at 8 bases. The sequenced sample was peripheral blood. This clonotype was obtained from a man younger than 30 with active or convalescent COVID-19. DNA for the CDR3: TGCGCCAGCAGCGGGGCCAGCGGGGGACAAGAGACCCAGTACTTC. As protein: CASSGASGGQETQYF.